The 20 T cell receptor beta chains listed next were all sequenced from one sample in a study of OX40 agonist ivuxolimab in advanced cancers. Libraries were built with the immunoSEQ multiplex PCR assay. TCRdb carries this immuneACCESS record with in-frame sequences only. Its versions omit some clonotypes, under half of them owing to an unresolved V gene in the studies checked, with the rest unexplained. The sample contains nearly 45,000 clones, approximately 88% of them found a single time. The ten largest account for about 16% of the sample. Sequencing used CD4+ or CD8+ T cells sorted from blood, obtained in a trial of the OX40 agonist ivuxolimab. Receptors were obtained from an adult with an advanced solid tumor such as melanoma, head and neck, liver or kidney cancer.

The chain joins TRBV6-1 to TRBJ2-1; D is perhaps TRBD1 or TRBD2 (5 bases each). There are 14 residues in the CDR3. The V end lost 4 bases, the J end lost 2 bases, and 9 bases lay between the germline ends. The germline gives CDR1 MNHNS, CDR2 SASEGT. CDR3 residues: CASSVPGPYNEQFF. The CDR3 nucleotides are TGTGCCAGCAGTGTCCCGGGGCCCTACAATGAGCAGTTCTTC.

The chain carries TRBV19 and TRBJ1-3; a weak D match, TRBD1 (5 bases). Trimming pared 10 bases from V and 5 bases from J, leaving 21 bases between. Germline lookup yields CDR1 LNHDA and CDR2 SQIVND (reference sequence). CDR3 length: 15 residues. The CDR3 DNA reads TGTGCCACCTTGGGGTACGGAGGGGAGAGAAACACCATATATTTT. Protein sequence: CATLGYGGERNTIYF.

The chain couples TRBV5-5 to TRBJ1-5; D unclear. This CDR3 has 15 amino acids. Germline-derived CDR1 and CDR2 are SGHKS and YYEKEE (reference sequence). Deletions cut 2 bases from V and 1 base from J, with 10 bases between. CDR3 coding DNA: TGTGCCAGCAGCTTCGGACGGTTCAGCAATCAGCCCCAGCATTTT. Encoded protein: CASSFGRFSNQPQHF.

V gene TRBV25-1 combines with J gene TRBJ1-4, with TRBD1 matching over 7 bases. Germline-derived CDR1 and CDR2 are MGHDK and SYGVNS. Trimming at V came to 6 bases and at J to 8 bases, leaving 9 bases not matched to a gene. This CDR3 comprises 14 residues. CDR3 sequence (DNA): TGTGCCAGCAGCCCTCTACAGGGGAACGAAAAACTGTTTTTT. It specifies CASSPLQGNEKLFF.

V gene TRBV27 combines with J gene TRBJ2-7, with 9 bases aligning to TRBD1. Germline loops: CDR1 MNHEY, CDR2 SMNVEV (reference sequence). J gave up 2 bases and V 6 bases, and 5 bases lay outside the gene matches. The CDR3 spans 14 residues. The CDR3 region has the DNA TGTGCCAGCAGCCCCGGGACAGGGCCCTACGAGCAGTACTTC. As protein: CASSPGTGPYEQYF.

This chain joins TRBV27 and TRBJ1-4; the match to TRBD1 covers 8 bases. The germline CDR1 and CDR2 sequences are MNHEY and SMNVEV (reference sequence). The length of the CDR3 is 17 residues. The ends lost 6 bases at V and 5 bases at J; junction bases unmatched: 14. This CDR3 reads CASSTIIQGGENEKLFF. In nucleotides, the CDR3 is TGTGCCAGCAGCACCATAATACAGGGGGGAGAGAATGAAAAACTGTTTTTT.

The rearrangement joins TRBV11-2 to TRBJ2-7; the D gene is possibly TRBD1 (5 bases). V was clipped by 5 bases and J by 3 bases, with 11 bases between them. The CDR3 length is 13 residues. CDR1 is SGHAT and CDR2 is FQNNGV in the germline V gene. CDR3: CASSPGPLYEQYF. The DNA of the CDR3 is TGTGCCAGCAGCCCAGGGCCCCTCTACGAGCAGTACTTC.

The chain is built from TRBV30 and TRBJ1-6; 12 positions match TRBD1. The V gene's germline CDR1 is GTSNPN and CDR2 SVGIG (reference sequence). Unmatched junction bases numbered 6, after V lost 5 bases and J lost 10 bases. The CDR3 runs 14 residues. The CDR3: CAWEPGQGASPLHF. CDR3 sequence (DNA): TGTGCCTGGGAGCCGGGACAGGGGGCCTCACCCCTCCACTTT.

The chain has TRBV6-5 and TRBJ2-3, with D maybe TRBD2 (5 bases). Trimming shortened V by 5 bases and J by 4 bases, and 10 bases separated the two germline ends. The CDR3 totals 13 residues. Germline V gene sequence: CDR1 MNHEY, CDR2 SVGAGI. CDR3 DNA sequence: TGTGCCAGCAGTCCGGACTTGGCAGATACGCAGTATTTT. Translation gives CASSPDLADTQYF.

This chain joins TRBV4-1 and TRBJ2-1, with D unclear. The CDR3 has 14 amino acids. The V and J ends lost 2 bases and 5 bases respectively, with 10 bases between them. Germline V gene lookup returns CDR1 MGHRA and CDR2 YSYEKL. In nucleotides, the CDR3 is TGCGCCAGCAGCCAATCTCTAGGGAACAATGAGCAGTTCTTC. It encodes CASSQSLGNNEQFF.

This clone occurred a few times. The V gene is TRBV10-3, the J gene TRBJ2-5; TRBD2 aligns across 8 bases. In germline, CDR1 is ENHRY, CDR2 SYGVKD. Trimming at V came to 10 bases and at J to 0 bases, leaving 22 bases not matched to a gene. The CDR3 contains 19 residues. The CDR3 DNA sequence: TGTGCCACCCCAACACTCCCGTTGTTAGCGGGGTGTTACCAAGAGACCCAGTACTTC. This translates into CATPTLPLLAGCYQETQYF.

The chain employs TRBV7-9 and TRBJ2-3, with 7 nucleotides matching TRBD2. J gave up 0 bases and V 7 bases, and 1 base lay outside the gene matches. CDR1 SEHNR and CDR2 FQNEAQ come from the germline V gene (reference sequence). CDR3 size: 13 residues. The CDR3 DNA is TGTGCCAGCATAGCGGGTAGCACAGATACGCAGTATTTT. Encoded protein: CASIAGSTDTQYF.

The chain links TRBV5-6 to TRBJ2-5, with TRBD1 as a possible D gene (6 bases). Germline V CDR1 and CDR2: SGHDT, YYEEEE. The V end lost 4 bases, the J end lost 5 bases, and 15 bases lay between the germline ends. This CDR3 is 14 amino acids long. As DNA, the CDR3 is TGTGCCAGCAGCCCGGTCACAGGGCTGGAGACCCAGTACTTC. Its protein product is CASSPVTGLETQYF.

This clone appeared a single time. The chain employs TRBV5-4 and TRBJ1-2; 7 bases fit TRBD1. With V trimmed by 0 bases and J by 1 base, 6 bases remained unmatched. CDR1 SGHNT and CDR2 YYREEE come from the germline V gene (reference sequence). CDR3 length equals 16 residues. The CDR3 loop reads CASSLDETGFNYGYTF. CDR3 nucleotide sequence: TGTGCCAGCAGCTTGGACGAGACAGGGTTTAACTATGGCTACACCTTC.

The gene calls are TRBV27 and TRBJ2-5; D gene unclear. Trimming stripped 2 bases from V and 6 bases from J, with 13 bases between. The CDR3 spans 14 residues. Germline loops: CDR1 MNHEY, CDR2 SMNVEV (reference sequence). CDR3 loop: CASSLLAFGQTQYF. The CDR3 DNA reads TGTGCCAGCAGTTTACTCGCGTTCGGGCAGACCCAGTACTTC.

The chain has TRBV7-8 and TRBJ1-5, with a weak D call TRBD1 (5 bases). This CDR3 spans 13 amino acids. Germline CDR1 is SGHVS and CDR2 is FQNEAQ. V gave up 8 bases and J gave up 7 bases, with 15 bases separating them. The CDR3, as DNA: TGTGCCAGCGGTCCGGGGGGTCAGCAGCCCCAGCATTTT. Its protein is CASGPGGQQPQHF. Using reference TRBV7-8 and TRBJ1-5 for the parts outside the CDR3, the full variable domain is GAGVSQSPRYKVAKRGQDVALRCDPISGHVSLFWYQQALGQGPEFLTYFQNEAQLDKSGLPSDRFFAERPEGSVSTLKIQRTQQEDSAVYLCASGPGGQQPQHFGDGTRLSIL.

V is TRBV10-3 and J is TRBJ2-5; 10 positions agree with TRBD1. The DNA end favors TRBJ2-7, so the J call may be wrong. The CDR3 is 13 amino acids. Germline loops: CDR1 ENHRY, CDR2 SYGVKD. The CDR3: CATRDRGSYEQYF. The CDR3 bases are TGTGCCACCCGGGACAGGGGCTCCTACGAGCAGTACTTC.

The chain couples TRBV4-1 to TRBJ2-5, with D possibly matching TRBD2 (5 bases). CDR3 length: 16 residues. V lost 4 bases and J lost 3, with 18 bases in between. CDR1 and CDR2 (germline): MGHRA, YSYEKL. CDR3 sequence reads: CASSRSENWGEETQYF. Here the CDR3 DNA reads TGCGCCAGCAGCCGCTCTGAGAATTGGGGAGAAGAGACCCAGTACTTC.

This clone was seen just once. The chain recombines TRBV18 with TRBJ2-3; TRBD2 matches at 9 bases. Germline lookup yields CDR1 KGHSH and CDR2 LQKENI. The CDR3 has 16 residues. The V and J ends lost 2 bases and 5 bases, in that order; junction bases with no gene match: 8. CDR3 protein: CASSPGIAGALDTQYF. The CDR3 DNA is TGTGCCAGCTCACCAGGGATAGCGGGAGCTTTAGATACGCAGTATTTT.

This chain joins TRBV7-8 and TRBJ2-3; possibly TRBD1 or TRBD2 for D (5 bases each). Between the trimmed V and J ends, which lost 5 bases and 3 bases, there was a span of 24 bases. The CDR3 loop spans 18 amino acids. The V gene's germline CDR1 is SGHVS and CDR2 FQNEAQ. CDR3 in DNA: TGTGCCAGCAGCGTAAGCTTGGGGACCCGGCCGCCTACAGATACGCAGTATTTT. Residues: CASSVSLGTRPPTDTQYF.